Sequencing of this T cell receptor beta chain was carried out in a study of identical twins. There are a few counts of this clonotype. Its target is not known. Each CDR3 protein gets one entry after TCRdb re-called the 5' RACE reads with MiXCR. The data hold around 670,000 distinct CDR3 sequences, with over 5% observed a single time. Study conclusions and caveats: Out-of-frame TCR alpha sharing in monozygotic twins exceeded recombination model predictions. Twin-shared out-of-frame alpha sequences showed excess low generation probability.

Looked up from germline, CDR1 is MNHEY and CDR2 is SVGAGI. The CDR3 is 15 amino acids. J gave up 2 bases and V 0 bases, and 2 bases lay outside the gene matches. The V call is TRBV6-5, the J call TRBJ2-7; 9 positions match TRBD1. Sequenced sample: naive T cells sorted from blood. This sequence originates from a man younger than 35 in good health. CDR3 DNA sequence: TGTGCCAGCAGTTACTCCCGGGACAGGGCCTACGAGCAGTACTTC. It yields the protein CASSYSRDRAYEQYF.